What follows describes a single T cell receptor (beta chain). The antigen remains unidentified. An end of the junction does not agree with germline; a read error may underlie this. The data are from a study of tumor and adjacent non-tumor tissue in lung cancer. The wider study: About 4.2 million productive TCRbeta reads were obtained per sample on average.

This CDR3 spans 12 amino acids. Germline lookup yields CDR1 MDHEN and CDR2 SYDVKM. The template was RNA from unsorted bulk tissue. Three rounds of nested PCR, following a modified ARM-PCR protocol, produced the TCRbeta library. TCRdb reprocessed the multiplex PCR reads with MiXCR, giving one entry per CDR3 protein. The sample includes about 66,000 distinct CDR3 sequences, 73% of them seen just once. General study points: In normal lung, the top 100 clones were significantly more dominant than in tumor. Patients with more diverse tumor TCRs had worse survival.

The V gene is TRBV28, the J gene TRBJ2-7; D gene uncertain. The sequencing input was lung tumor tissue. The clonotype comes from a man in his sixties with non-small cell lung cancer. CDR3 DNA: TGTGCCGGGGTGTTAGAAGCTTACGAACAGTACTTC. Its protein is CAGVLEAYEQYF.